Below are 23 T cell receptor beta chains sequenced from a single sample in a study of shared clonotypes between healthy human individuals. The data were produced by immunoSEQ multiplex PCR, yet TCRdb's version contains in-frame clones alone and is incomplete. The table records around 2,000,000 clones, 85% to 95% of them present only once. The sample taken for sequencing was naive CD4+ T cells sorted from blood. Noted subset: CD45RA+ positively selected. The receptors derive from a man aged 18 to 30 in good health.

This chain links TRBV18 with TRBJ2-2; weak D call: TRBD2 (5 bases). Germline CDR1 is KGHSH and CDR2 is LQKENI. This CDR3 contains 13 residues. Trimming pared 0 bases from V and 7 bases from J, leaving 6 bases between. In DNA form, the CDR3 reads TGTGCCAGCTCACCACCCGGGAACGGGGAGCTGTTTTTT. Amino acid sequence: CASSPPGNGELFF.

The chain couples TRBV5-6 to TRBJ1-1; possible D gene TRBD1, 5 bases. V was pared by 3 bases and J by 0 bases, with 12 bases between. This CDR3 region has 15 residues. Germline V gives CDR1 SGHDT, CDR2 YYEEEE. CDR3 bases: TGTGCCAGCAGCTGGGGCCCAAAGGTGAACACTGAAGCTTTCTTT. This gives the protein CASSWGPKVNTEAFF.

This chain joins TRBV5-4 and TRBJ2-5; 9 bases are shared with TRBD1. Germline V CDR1 and CDR2: SGHNT, YYREEE (reference sequence). V shed 4 bases and J 3 bases; nucleotides not matched to a gene: 13. The CDR3 contains 17 residues. The chain's CDR3 is CASSHSLSGQGKETQYF. CDR3 bases: TGTGCCAGCAGCCATTCACTCTCGGGACAGGGAAAAGAGACCCAGTACTTC.

The chain uses TRBV29-1 and TRBJ1-1, with 7 bases matching TRBD1. Unmatched junction bases numbered 8, after V lost 2 bases and J lost 2 bases. CDR3 length equals 15 residues. CDR1 and CDR2 (germline): SQVTM, ANQGSEA. For the CDR3, the DNA is TGCAGCGTTGAATCCCCGGGACAGTTTAACACTGAAGCTTTCTTT. This sequence encodes CSVESPGQFNTEAFF. The full variable domain, rest sourced from reference TRBV29-1 and TRBJ1-1, is SAVISQKPSRDICQRGTSLTIQCQVDSQVTMMFWYRQQPGQSLTLIATANQGSEATYESGFVIDKFPISRPNLTFSTLTVSNMSPEDSSIYLCSVESPGQFNTEAFFGQGTRLTVV.

The chain combines TRBV6-6 with TRBJ2-7; D not resolved. The germline V and J ends were trimmed by 2 bases and 0 bases, with 11 bases remaining between them. Germline CDR1 reads MNHNY; CDR2 reads SVGAGI (reference sequence). This CDR3 has 15 amino acids. The CDR3 nucleotides read TGTGCCAGCAGTTACAAGCAGGTGAGCTCCTACGAGCAGTACTTC. Its translation: CASSYKQVSSYEQYF.

V usage is TRBV30 and J usage is TRBJ2-7; 9 bases are a match to TRBD1. CDR3 length: 15 residues. The germline CDR1 and CDR2 sequences are GTSNPN and SVGIG (reference sequence). Trimming at V came to 0 bases and at J to 3 bases, leaving 6 bases not matched to a gene. The CDR3 reads CAWSVRGTGIYEQYF. CDR3 DNA: TGTGCCTGGAGTGTACGTGGGACAGGGATCTACGAGCAGTACTTC.

This rearrangement joins TRBV6-5 to TRBJ2-3; 7 bases are shared with TRBD2. The CDR3 length is 14 residues. Germline CDR1 MNHEY, CDR2 SVGAGI. V was clipped by 3 bases and J by 4 bases; unmatched bases: 4. CDR3 region: CASSYAGVADTQYF. The DNA for the CDR3 is TGTGCCAGCAGTTATGCGGGAGTGGCAGATACGCAGTATTTT.

The chain couples TRBV15 to TRBJ1-2, with D possibly TRBD1 on 6 matching bases. V was cut by 6 bases and J by 3 bases, with 14 bases left in between. The CDR3 extends over 14 amino acids. Germline CDR1 and CDR2: LNHNV and YYDKDF (reference sequence). The DNA for the CDR3 is TGTGCCACCAGTACAGGGTATGGGGACTATGGCTACACCTTC. Translated: CATSTGYGDYGYTF.

The genes are TRBV7-6 and TRBJ1-2; a possible D gene is TRBD1 (5 bases). This CDR3 is built from 15 residues. Trimming cost V 1 base and J 4 bases, with 13 bases left between them. Germline CDR1 is SGHVS and CDR2 is FNYEAQ. The CDR3 is CASSLDPGAGYGYTF. Here the CDR3 DNA reads TGTGCCAGCAGCTTAGACCCCGGGGCGGGCTATGGCTACACCTTC.

About this clone: Other nucleotide sequences in the sample specify the same CDR3. The rearrangement uses TRBV7-9 and TRBJ2-1; 10 positions agree with TRBD1. The CDR3 loop spans 14 amino acids. The V and J ends lost 5 bases and 4 bases, in that order; junction bases with no gene match: 2. The germline CDR1 and CDR2 sequences are SEHNR and FQNEAQ (reference sequence). In DNA form, the CDR3 reads TGTGCCAGCAGCGGGGGACAGGGGTACAATGAGCAGTTCTTC. Amino acids: CASSGGQGYNEQFF.

V usage is TRBV30 and J usage is TRBJ1-4; D uncertain. Trimming removed 0 bases at V and 2 bases at J, with 4 bases between. The V gene's germline CDR1 is GTSNPN and CDR2 SVGIG (reference sequence). The CDR3 runs to 13 residues. Here the CDR3 DNA reads TGTGCCTGGAGTGTCTATACTAATGAAAAACTGTTTTTT. Residues: CAWSVYTNEKLFF.

The genes are TRBV4-1 and TRBJ2-5; 14 nucleotides line up with TRBD2. Per germline, CDR1 MGHRA and CDR2 YSYEKL. The CDR3 is 16 residues long. V lost 6 bases and J lost 2; bases outside the gene matches: 5. The CDR3: CASRRTSGRIQETQYF. The CDR3 bases are TGCGCCAGCAGACGGACTAGCGGGAGGATTCAAGAGACCCAGTACTTC.

The gene calls are TRBV18 and TRBJ1-1; no clear D. From germline, CDR1 is KGHSH and CDR2 LQKENI. V was trimmed by 3 bases and J by 0 bases, leaving 17 bases between them. There are 17 residues in the CDR3. CDR3 protein: CASSPIPGTSMNTEAFF. The CDR3 DNA reads as TGTGCCAGCTCACCGATCCCTGGCACCTCCATGAACACTGAAGCTTTCTTT.

The rearrangement uses TRBV14 and TRBJ2-3; the match to TRBD2 covers 9 bases. There are 15 residues in the CDR3. V lost 1 base to trimming and J lost 5 bases; unmatched junction nucleotides: 4. Germline V lookup: CDR1 SGHDN, CDR2 FVKESK. The CDR3 sequence: CASSQVAGVGDTQYF. The CDR3 DNA reads as TGTGCCAGCAGCCAAGTAGCGGGAGTCGGAGATACGCAGTATTTT.

The chain uses TRBV5-6 and TRBJ2-7; D unclear. CDR3 length: 12 amino acids. Trimming cost V 3 bases and J 4 bases, with 8 bases left between them. In germline, CDR1 is SGHDT, CDR2 YYEEEE. The CDR3 spells CASSWGNYEQYF. The CDR3, as DNA: TGTGCCAGCAGCTGGGGAAATTACGAGCAGTACTTC.

This chain links TRBV18 with TRBJ2-1; 10 bases fit TRBD2. The CDR3 length is 15 residues. Germline lookup yields CDR1 KGHSH and CDR2 LQKENI. Losses at the gene ends were 3 bases for V and 3 bases for J; bases not matched to a gene: 2. The CDR3 region is CASSPGTSDYNEQFF. CDR3 nucleotides: TGTGCCAGCTCACCCGGGACTAGCGACTACAATGAGCAGTTCTTC.

This clone was found once. The sample carries other DNA sequences with the same CDR3. The genes are TRBV5-1 and TRBJ1-4; TRBD1 agrees at 9 bases. V was pared by 2 bases and J by 5 bases, with 1 base of the junction left unmatched. This CDR3 region has 14 residues. In germline, CDR1 is SGHRS, CDR2 YFSETQ. The CDR3 nucleotides are TGCGCCAGCAGCTTTGGGACAGGGAATGAAAAACTGTTTTTT. Its translation: CASSFGTGNEKLFF.

The genes are TRBV9 and TRBJ1-1, with a possible D match to TRBD1 (6 bases). Germline values: CDR1 SGDLS, CDR2 YYNGEE. Trimming removed 5 bases from V and 1 base from J, with 12 bases in between. The CDR3 runs to 14 residues. As DNA, the CDR3 is TGTGCCAGCAGTTTCACAGGGTCGAACACTGAAGCTTTCTTT. Translation gives CASSFTGSNTEAFF.

Of note for this clone: Germline and junction disagree at one end, which may indicate a read error. This rearrangement joins TRBV28 to TRBJ1-2; D remains unclear. The CDR3 consists of 14 residues. CDR1 MDHEN and CDR2 SYDVKM come from the germline V gene. The CDR3 spells CAGSLFSANYGYTF. CDR3 coding DNA: TGTGCCGGCAGTTTATTCAGTGCAAACTATGGCTACACCTTC.

V is TRBV11-2 and J is TRBJ1-1; D not resolved. CDR3 length equals 15 residues. V lost 5 bases and J lost 3, with 16 bases in between. Germline V gives CDR1 SGHAT, CDR2 FQNNGV. The CDR3 nucleotides are TGTGCCAGCAGCACCACGACGGGTCGGGACACTGAAGCTTTCTTT. Its translation is CASSTTTGRDTEAFF. Using reference TRBV11-2 and TRBJ1-1 for the parts outside the CDR3, the full variable domain is EAGVAQSPRYKIIEKRQSVAFWCNPISGHATLYWYQQILGQGPKLLIQFQNNGVVDDSQLPKDRFSAERLKGVDSTLKIQPAKLEDSAVYLCASSTTTGRDTEAFFGQGTRLTVV.

J is TRBJ2-5 and V is TRBV29-1; 8 bases agree with TRBD1. The CDR3 loop spans 13 amino acids. In germline, CDR1 is SQVTM, CDR2 ANQGSEA. Trimming cost V 6 bases and J 4 bases; bases outside gene matches: 7. The CDR3 loop reads CSVGQGGTETQYF. In nucleotides, the CDR3 is TGCAGCGTCGGACAGGGAGGCACAGAGACCCAGTACTTC.

Worth noting for this clone: The same CDR3 also results from other DNA sequences found in this sample. The chain is built from TRBV6-5 and TRBJ1-5; 9 bases agree with TRBD1. V trimming: 6 bases; J trimming: 7 bases; junction bases outside the gene matches: 4. The germline V gene encodes CDR1 MNHEY and CDR2 SVGAGI. The CDR3 has 13 amino acids. CDR3 amino acids: CASSRTGDQPQHF. CDR3 in DNA: TGTGCCAGCAGCCGGACAGGGGACCAGCCCCAGCATTTT.

To note about this clone: This sample also contains other DNA sequences that code for the same CDR3. The V gene is TRBV18, the J gene TRBJ2-7; TRBD2 agrees at 8 bases. Germline V gene sequence: CDR1 KGHSH, CDR2 LQKENI. The CDR3 sequence is 13 residues long. With V trimmed by 3 bases and J by 5 bases, 3 bases remained unmatched. The CDR3 protein is CASSPGTRNEQYF. CDR3 coding DNA: TGTGCCAGCTCACCGGGGACTAGGAACGAGCAGTACTTC.